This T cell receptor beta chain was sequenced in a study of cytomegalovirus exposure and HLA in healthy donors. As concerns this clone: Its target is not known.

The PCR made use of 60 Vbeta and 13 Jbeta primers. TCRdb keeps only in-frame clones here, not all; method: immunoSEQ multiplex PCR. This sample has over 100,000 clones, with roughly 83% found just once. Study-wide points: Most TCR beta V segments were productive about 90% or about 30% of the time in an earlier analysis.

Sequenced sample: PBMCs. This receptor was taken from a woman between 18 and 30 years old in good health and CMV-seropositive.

CDR3 sequence (DNA): TGTGCCAGCAGCTTAAAAGGGCCGACTAGCGGATACGAGCAGTACTTC. Protein product: CASSLKGPTSGYEQYF. The chain employs TRBV7-3 and TRBJ2-7; 9 nucleotides align to TRBD2. CDR3 length: 16 residues. V lost 1 base, J lost 4 bases, and 8 bases stayed unmatched. The germline CDR1 and CDR2 sequences are SGHTA and FQGTGA.